One and the same sample provided the 30 T cell receptor beta chains below, sequenced in a study of T-cell reconstitution after alpha-beta-depleted transplantation in children. Unique molecular identifiers were built into the TCRbeta library. TCRdb called the PCR reads again in MiXCR, with one record for every CDR3 protein. In the table there are 500,000 to 650,000 distinct CDR3 sequences, about an eighth of which are singletons. The sequenced sample was PBMCs, mostly from graft donor cells, obtained 360 days after TCRalphabeta/CD19-depleted stem cell transplant. The receptors shown here come from a male patient younger than 18 who had a stem cell transplant for acute myeloid leukemia, so the T cells may come from the graft donor.

This clonotype has at least ten counts. The V call is TRBV20-1, the J call TRBJ2-5; a weak D match, TRBD1 (5 bases). The V gene lost 6 bases and the J gene lost 3 bases, with 17 bases spanning the gap. Germline V gene data show CDR1 as DFQATT and CDR2 as SNEGSKA (reference sequence). This CDR3 comprises 14 residues. The CDR3 DNA reads TGCAGTGCCCTTATCAGGGCCATCGAAGAGACCCAGTACTTC. Its protein product is CSALIRAIEETQYF.

This clonotype appeared a few times. The chain employs TRBV12-3 or TRBV12-4 and TRBJ2-2, with 11 nucleotides matching TRBD2. V lost 6 bases, J lost 4 bases, and 16 bases stayed unmatched. The CDR3 has 19 amino acids. The CDR3 spells CASSGQDVLAGGFTGELFF. Here the CDR3 DNA reads TGTGCCAGCAGCGGACAGGATGTTCTAGCGGGAGGTTTCACCGGGGAGCTGTTTTTT.

CDR3 sequence: CASSLFGGLRTDTQYF. As DNA, the CDR3 is TGTGCCAGCAGTTTATTCGGGGGGCTGCGGACAGATACGCAGTATTTT. The rearrangement links TRBV28 to TRBJ2-3, with TRBD2 as a possible D gene (7 bases). Germline V gene sequence: CDR1 MDHEN, CDR2 SYDVKM. Trimming took off 1 base at V and 3 bases at J, with 14 bases between the two ends. The CDR3 is 16 residues long. Drawing the rest from reference TRBV28 and TRBJ2-3, the complete variable domain is DVKVTQSSRYLVKRTGEKVFLECVQDMDHENMFWYRQDPGLGLRLIYFSYDVKMKEKGDIPEGYSVSREKKERFSLILESASTNQTSMYLCASSLFGGLRTDTQYFGPGTRLTVL.

This CDR3 reads CSAPRWGETQYF. The CDR3 coding sequence is TGCAGTGCCCCGAGGTGGGGGGAGACCCAGTACTTC. The V call is TRBV20-1, the J call TRBJ2-5; D tentatively reads TRBD1 or TRBD2 (5 bases each). The ends were cut back, 6 bases at V and 5 bases at J, with 13 bases in the middle. The CDR3 consists of 12 residues. The germline V gene has CDR1 DFQATT and CDR2 SNEGSKA (reference sequence).

In this sample, this clonotype turned up many times. The CDR3 coding sequence is TGTGCCAGCAGTCCCCGGGGACTAGCGGGACCTCGCATCTACGAGCAGTACTTC. This encodes CASSPRGLAGPRIYEQYF. The chain uses TRBV27 and TRBJ2-7; TRBD2 agrees at 13 bases. Germline V gene lookup returns CDR1 MNHEY and CDR2 SMNVEV (reference sequence). V dropped 5 bases and J dropped 3; count of bases not matched to a gene: 13. This CDR3 has 18 amino acids.

The CDR3 DNA reads TGCGCCAGCAGCTTCCTCACGGAGGAGCAGTTCTTC. Its translation is CASSFLTEEQFF. This chain links TRBV5-1 with TRBJ2-1; D uncertain. The CDR3 is made up of 12 amino acids. V was pared by 2 bases and J by 10 bases, with 10 bases between. Germline V gene sequence: CDR1 SGHRS, CDR2 YFSETQ.

The J gene is TRBJ2-7, the V gene TRBV19; D remains ambiguous. Trimming left V 3 bases short and J 3 bases short, with 9 bases between. This CDR3 has 13 residues. Germline V gives CDR1 LNHDA, CDR2 SQIVND (reference sequence). The CDR3 loop reads CASSMGTLYEQYF. CDR3 nucleotide sequence: TGTGCCAGTAGTATGGGCACCCTCTACGAGCAGTACTTC.

This clonotype appeared a few times. The chain links TRBV14 to TRBJ2-7; D is unclear. The V and J ends lost 2 bases and 2 bases respectively, with 16 bases between them. From germline, CDR1 is SGHDN and CDR2 FVKESK. The CDR3 has 16 residues. The CDR3 protein is CASSQLRAGVTYEQYF. The CDR3 nucleotides read TGTGCCAGCAGCCAACTAAGGGCAGGAGTCACCTACGAGCAGTACTTC.

The chain recombines TRBV27 with TRBJ2-2; the D is unclear. Deletions cut 6 bases from V and 1 base from J, with 12 bases between. The CDR3 has 15 residues. Per the germline V gene, CDR1 is MNHEY and CDR2 is SMNVEV (reference sequence). CDR3 nucleotides: TGTGCCAGCAGGCAACTTCTCATGAACACCGGGGAGCTGTTTTTT. Amino acids: CASRQLLMNTGELFF.

V gene TRBV7-6 combines with J gene TRBJ2-1; possible D gene TRBD2, 5 bases. Trimming shortened V by 5 bases and J by 0 bases, and 17 bases separated the two germline ends. Germline assignment: CDR1 SGHVS and CDR2 FNYEAQ. The CDR3 totals 17 residues. CDR3: CASSPNPRAGSYNEQFF. The CDR3 DNA reads as TGTGCCAGCAGCCCCAACCCACGGGCGGGCTCCTACAATGAGCAGTTCTTC.

The V gene is TRBV12-3 or TRBV12-4, the J gene TRBJ2-1, with TRBD2 identical over 10 bases. V lost 6 bases, J lost 5 bases, and 19 bases stayed unmatched. The CDR3 is 19 residues long. The CDR3 sequence is CASSSGLARAGGFDNEQFF. CDR3 DNA: TGTGCCAGCAGCTCGGGACTAGCGAGAGCAGGGGGGTTTGACAATGAGCAGTTCTTC.

The chain recombines TRBV5-1 with TRBJ2-7; the D is unclear. Germline V gene lookup returns CDR1 SGHRS and CDR2 YFSETQ. The CDR3 runs to 15 residues. V gave up 0 bases and J gave up 4 bases, with 14 bases separating them. CDR3 coding DNA: TGCGCCAGCAGCTTGGGGGTCGGCAGCACTTACGAGCAGTACTTC. It translates to CASSLGVGSTYEQYF. The whole variable domain, filled in from reference TRBV5-1 and TRBJ2-7, reads KAGVTQTPRYLIKTRGQQVTLSCSPISGHRSVSWYQQTPGQGLQFLFEYFSETQRNKGNFPGRFSGRQFSNSRSEMNVSTLELGDSALYLCASSLGVGSTYEQYFGPGTRLTVT.

V usage is TRBV20-1 and J usage is TRBJ1-1; a possible D gene is TRBD1 (5 bases). Germline V CDR1 and CDR2: DFQATT, SNEGSKA (reference sequence). The CDR3 is 14 amino acids. V was pared by 5 bases and J by 2 bases, with 15 bases between. The CDR3 protein is CSASSQGFNTEAFF. The CDR3 bases are TGCAGTGCTTCTTCCCAGGGATTTAACACTGAAGCTTTCTTT.

The rearrangement links TRBV4-2 to TRBJ2-1; 11 bases fit TRBD2. Germline V lookup: CDR1 LGHNA, CDR2 YNFKEQ. CDR3 length: 20 residues. Germline trimming cut 0 bases from V and 3 bases from J; bases unmatched to any gene: 13. The CDR3 is CASSQEPVDSGRAFYNEQFF. In DNA form, the CDR3 reads TGTGCCAGCAGCCAAGAGCCGGTCGATAGCGGGAGGGCGTTCTACAATGAGCAGTTCTTC.

Regarding this clonotype: The final CDR3 position lacks the conserved phenylalanine or tryptophan, pointing to a likely read error. This chain joins TRBV29-1 and TRBJ2-3; no clear D. Germline-derived CDR1 and CDR2 are SQVTM and ANQGSEA. The CDR3 runs 15 residues. Trimming pared 6 bases from V and 4 bases from J, leaving 20 bases between. This chain's CDR3 is CSVGEGALAADTQYL. Written as DNA, the CDR3 is TGCAGCGTGGGCGAAGGAGCTTTGGCGGCAGATACGCAGTATCTT.

There are many counts of this clonotype. This sequence joins TRBV29-1 and TRBJ1-1; TRBD1 might be the D (6 bases). V was shortened by 6 bases and J by 1 base, with 9 bases between the two germline ends. CDR3 length: 12 residues. Germline-derived CDR1 and CDR2 are SQVTM and ANQGSEA. CDR3 nucleotide sequence: TGCAGCGTCCGGGACACGAACACTGAAGCTTTCTTT. It translates to CSVRDTNTEAFF.

Only a few counts were recorded for this clonotype. The chain carries TRBV13 and TRBJ2-5; 8 bases line up with TRBD2. J gave up 0 bases and V 5 bases, and 8 bases lay outside the gene matches. Germline V gene sequence: CDR1 PRHDT, CDR2 FYEKMQ (reference sequence). This CDR3 has 16 amino acids. This CDR3 is CASSDKPGLDQETQYF. The CDR3 coding sequence is TGTGCCAGCAGCGACAAACCGGGACTAGACCAAGAGACCCAGTACTTC.

This chain connects TRBV5-5 to TRBJ2-5, with 8 bases that match TRBD2. CDR3 length equals 13 residues. The germline V gene encodes CDR1 SGHKS and CDR2 YYEKEE (reference sequence). V dropped 2 bases and J dropped 4; count of bases not matched to a gene: 1. The DNA for the CDR3 is TGTGCCAGCAGCTTCGGACTAGCAGAGACCCAGTACTTC. Translating it yields CASSFGLAETQYF.

The V gene is TRBV7-9, the J gene TRBJ2-3, with no clear D. This CDR3 is 12 amino acids long. V was trimmed by 4 bases and J by 9 bases, leaving 11 bases between them. CDR1 is SEHNR and CDR2 is FQNEAQ in the germline V gene (reference sequence). The CDR3, as DNA: TGTGCCAGCAGCTCTGCGGCCCCCACGCAGTATTTT. Amino acids: CASSSAAPTQYF. Combining the CDR3 with reference TRBV7-9 and TRBJ2-3 gives the whole variable domain DTGVSQNPRHKITKRGQNVTFRCDPISEHNRLYWYRQTLGQGPEFLTYFQNEAQLEKSRLLSDRFSAERPKGSFSTLEIQRTEQGDSAMYLCASSSAAPTQYFGPGTRLTVL.

In its sample, this clonotype was seen a few times. The chain couples TRBV20-1 to TRBJ2-3, with D perhaps assigned TRBD1 or TRBD2 (6 bases each). The V and J ends lost 3 bases and 1 base respectively, with 20 bases between them. The CDR3 totals 17 residues. The germline V gene has CDR1 DFQATT and CDR2 SNEGSKA (reference sequence). The CDR3 loop is CSASAHGGPGRTDTQYF. The CDR3, as DNA: TGCAGTGCTAGTGCCCACGGGGGCCCAGGACGCACAGATACGCAGTATTTT.

This clonotype was seen at least ten times. The V call is TRBV20-1, the J call TRBJ2-1; D might be TRBD2 (6 bases). The CDR3 has 13 residues. CDR1 is DFQATT, CDR2 SNEGSKA, per germline (reference sequence). The germline V and J ends were trimmed by 3 bases and 7 bases, with 13 bases remaining between them. The CDR3 DNA reads TGCAGTGCTAGCGGGAGTTTAATGAATGAGCAGTTCTTC. Its translation is CSASGSLMNEQFF.

This clonotype was detected many times. J is TRBJ2-3 and V is TRBV18, with D hard to call. V lost 3 bases to trimming and J lost 5 bases, with 9 bases between them. This CDR3 comprises 13 residues. Germline CDR1 and CDR2: KGHSH and LQKENI. The CDR3 region is CASSPYPGDTQYF. The CDR3 coding sequence is TGTGCCAGCTCACCCTACCCAGGAGATACGCAGTATTTT.

The genes are TRBV5-1 and TRBJ2-7; the match to TRBD1 covers 8 bases. Germline trimming cut 0 bases from V and 3 bases from J; bases unmatched to any gene: 5. CDR3 size: 15 residues. Germline-derived CDR1 and CDR2 are SGHRS and YFSETQ. CDR3 sequence reads: CASSLGTGNVYEQYF. The CDR3 bases are TGCGCCAGCAGCTTGGGGACAGGGAATGTCTACGAGCAGTACTTC.

The rearrangement joins TRBV5-6 to TRBJ2-2; D might be TRBD1 (5 bases). The germline gives CDR1 SGHDT, CDR2 YYEEEE. The CDR3 runs to 13 residues. The V gene lost 2 bases and the J gene lost 6 bases, with 8 bases spanning the gap. The CDR3 region is CASSLPRAGELFF. The CDR3 nucleotides read TGTGCCAGCAGCTTACCCAGGGCCGGGGAGCTGTTTTTT.

The sample holds a few counts of this clonotype. V and J are TRBV5-1 and TRBJ2-7; no clear D gene. This CDR3 is built from 15 residues. V lost 0 bases, J lost 5 bases, and 15 bases lay in between. In germline, CDR1 is SGHRS, CDR2 YFSETQ. The CDR3 loop is CASSLVGKGKNEQYF. As DNA, the CDR3 is TGCGCCAGCAGCTTGGTGGGCAAAGGGAAAAACGAGCAGTACTTC. The variable domain in full, completed from reference TRBV5-1 and TRBJ2-7, reads KAGVTQTPRYLIKTRGQQVTLSCSPISGHRSVSWYQQTPGQGLQFLFEYFSETQRNKGNFPGRFSGRQFSNSRSEMNVSTLELGDSALYLCASSLVGKGKNEQYFGPGTRLTVT.

This clonotype appeared a few times. The rearrangement joins TRBV12-3 or TRBV12-4 to TRBJ1-4, with TRBD1 matching over 7 bases. The CDR3 contains 14 residues. The J segment lost 7 bases and the V segment lost 5 bases, leaving 7 bases of the junction unmatched. This CDR3 reads CASSPQGDTEKLFF. For the CDR3, the DNA is TGTGCCAGCAGTCCGCAGGGGGATACTGAAAAACTGTTTTTT.

This clonotype was detected many times. In DNA form, the CDR3 reads TGCGCCAGCAGCTTTAAGGGGATCTCTGAAGCTTTCTTT. Its translation is CASSFKGISEAFF. The J gene is TRBJ1-1, the V gene TRBV5-1, with TRBD1 as a possible D gene (5 bases). The CDR3 runs 13 residues. CDR1 is SGHRS, CDR2 YFSETQ, per germline. Trimming cost V 2 bases and J 6 bases, with 11 bases left between them.

The J gene is TRBJ2-4, the V gene TRBV5-1, with 12 bases that match TRBD2. Per the germline V gene, CDR1 is SGHRS and CDR2 is YFSETQ. V dropped 0 bases and J dropped 0; count of bases not matched to a gene: 7. There are 19 residues in the CDR3. CDR3 region: CASSLGLAGETLAKNIQYF. The CDR3, as DNA: TGCGCCAGCAGCTTGGGACTAGCGGGAGAGACCCTAGCCAAAAACATTCAGTACTTC.

This clonotype was seen a few times. This sequence joins TRBV14 and TRBJ2-7, with 13 bases that match TRBD2. The CDR3 spans 18 residues. Losses at the gene ends were 1 base for V and 5 bases for J; bases not matched to a gene: 11. Germline values: CDR1 SGHDN, CDR2 FVKESK. In DNA form, the CDR3 reads TGTGCCAGCAGCCAAGCGTTTGGGACTAGCGGGATGAAGAACGAGCAGTACTTC. This sequence encodes CASSQAFGTSGMKNEQYF. Combining the CDR3 with reference TRBV14 and TRBJ2-7 gives the whole variable domain EAGVTQFPSHSVIEKGQTVTLRCDPISGHDNLYWYRRVMGKEIKFLLHFVKESKQDESGMPNNRFLAERTGGTYSTLKVQPAELEDSGVYFCASSQAFGTSGMKNEQYFGPGTRLTVT.

This clonotype was seen a handful of times. The V and J genes are TRBV7-6 and TRBJ2-1; 12 bases map to TRBD2. Trimming took 1 base from V and 7 from J; bases not matched to a gene: 14. CDR1 and CDR2 (germline): SGHVS, FNYEAQ. The CDR3 covers 19 residues. The CDR3 nucleotides read TGTGCCAGCAGCTTAGGGACAGGGTACGGACTAGCGGGAAATAATGAGCAGTTCTTC. It codes for CASSLGTGYGLAGNNEQFF.